This is a list of T cell receptor beta chains from one sample in a study of cytomegalovirus exposure and HLA in healthy donors. This table comes from immunoSEQ multiplex PCR, and its TCRdb copy is limited to in-frame clones, with some not included. The profile shows about 150,000 clones, about 70% of them singletons. Sequenced material: PBMCs. These receptors came from a man under 40 in good health and CMV-seropositive. The CDR3 runs from the conserved cysteine through the conserved F or W. D genes are given only for firm matches. Clone sizes are given selectively: once, few, many, or a class where the clone is expanded.

abundance,d_gene,j_gene,v_gene,CDR3aa,CDR3nt
-,-,TRBJ1-2,TRBV30,CASGVSYGYTF,TGTGCCAGCGGGGTTAGCTATGGCTACACCTTC
-,TRBD1,TRBJ1-1,TRBV28,CASSWGSTGGTEAFF,TGTGCCAGCAGTTGGGGATCGACAGGGGGGACTGAAGCTTTCTTT
few,TRBD2,TRBJ2-1,TRBV19,CASSLSSGNEQFF,TGTGCCAGTAGTCTGTCTAGCGGGAATGAGCAGTTCTTC
-,-,TRBJ1-1,TRBV19,CASSFKGGVTEAFF,TGTGCCAGTAGTTTTAAAGGGGGGGTCACTGAAGCTTTCTTT
-,-,TRBJ1-2,TRBV14,CASTQGGFYGYTF,TGTGCCAGCACTCAGGGCGGATTCTATGGCTACACCTTC
-,-,TRBJ1-4,TRBV19,CASSLGVVEKLFF,TGTGCCAGTAGTTTAGGAGTAGTTGAAAAACTGTTTTTT
once,-,TRBJ1-1,TRBV5-1,CASSFGPPTEAFF,TGCGCCAGCAGCTTTGGCCCTCCCACTGAAGCTTTCTTT
-,TRBD2,TRBJ2-3,TRBV27,CASSLITSGRVSTQYF,TGTGCCAGCAGTTTAATCACTAGCGGGAGGGTTTCTACGCAGTATTTT
-,-,TRBJ1-1,TRBV7-2,CASRRQANTEAFF,TGTGCCAGCAGAAGACAAGCTAACACTGAAGCTTTCTTT
few,TRBD2,TRBJ2-1,TRBV27,CASSAGTSGRSNEQFF,TGTGCCAGCAGTGCCGGGACTAGCGGGAGAAGCAATGAGCAGTTCTTC
-,-,TRBJ1-1,TRBV5-1,CASRGAEGTEAFF,TGCGCCAGCAGGGGTGCGGAGGGCACTGAAGCTTTCTTT
-,-,TRBJ2-5,TRBV5-1,CASSLAREETQYF,TGCGCCAGCAGCTTGGCCAGGGAAGAGACCCAGTACTTC
-,-,TRBJ2-3,TRBV11-2,CASSLQGLGTDTQYF,TGTGCCAGCAGCTTACAGGGGCTAGGCACAGATACGCAGTATTTT
-,-,TRBJ2-5,TRBV28,CASSPDRQETQYF,TGTGCCAGCAGTCCCGACAGACAAGAGACCCAGTACTTC
few,TRBD1,TRBJ2-7,TRBV19,CASSIGQQGEQYF,TGTGCCAGTAGTATAGGCCAACAGGGGGAGCAGTACTTC
-,-,TRBJ1-1,TRBV20-1,CSARGGDF,TGCAGTGCTAGAGGCGGGGACTTT
-,TRBD1,TRBJ1-2,TRBV10-1,CATAPDRLGGYTF,TGCGCCACCGCCCCGGACAGGTTAGGTGGCTACACCTTC
few,-,TRBJ2-5,TRBV7-9,CASSLEGGAQETQYF,TGTGCCAGCAGCTTGGAGGGGGGGGCTCAAGAGACCCAGTACTTC
-,-,TRBJ2-1,TRBV9,CASSHVPENYNEQFF,TGTGCCAGCAGCCATGTGCCGGAGAACTACAATGAGCAGTTCTTC
-,TRBD2,TRBJ2-2,TRBV14,CASSQIAGLAATGELFF,TGTGCCAGCAGCCAAATAGCAGGACTAGCAGCCACCGGGGAGCTGTTTTTT
-,-,TRBJ2-4,TRBV27,CATDRDNYILAKNIQYF,TGTGCCACAGACCGGGACAACTATATTCTAGCCAAAAACATTCAGTACTTC
once,TRBD2,TRBJ2-7,TRBV27,CASSPTPLAGVDEQYF,TGTGCCAGCAGCCCTACCCCGCTAGCGGGAGTGGATGAGCAGTACTTC
-,TRBD2,TRBJ2-7,TRBV6-5,CASSLSGTDTYEQYF,TGTGCCAGCAGCTTGAGCGGGACTGATACCTACGAGCAGTACTTC
-,-,TRBJ2-6,TRBV5-1,CASSLSEDGANVLTF,TGCGCCAGCAGCTTGTCGGAGGATGGGGCCAACGTCCTGACTTTC
few,TRBD1,TRBJ1-1,TRBV2,CASSRDRDTEAFF,TGTGCCAGCAGTAGGGACAGGGACACTGAAGCTTTCTTT
-,TRBD1,TRBJ1-1,TRBV25-1,CASSDLGGTGSVDTEAFF,TGTGCCAGCAGCGACCTGGGGGGGACAGGGTCGGTGGACACTGAAGCTTTCTTT
-,-,TRBJ2-3,TRBV27,CASSDYRTDTQYF,TGTGCCAGCTCTGACTATCGCACAGATACGCAATATTTT
-,-,TRBJ1-1,TRBV30,CAWSQVGGTEAFF,TGTGCCTGGAGTCAGGTGGGGGGCACTGAAGCTTTCTTT
-,TRBD1,TRBJ1-2,TRBV28,CASSLEQGYYGYTF,TGTGCCAGCAGTTTAGAACAGGGGTACTATGGCTACACCTTC
-,-,TRBJ2-1,TRBV6-5,CASSPLGGSKHEQFF,TGTGCCAGCAGTCCTCTCGGCGGGTCTAAGCATGAGCAGTTCTTC
few,TRBD1,TRBJ2-3,TRBV30,CAWNAGTGSGDTQYF,TGTGCCTGGAACGCCGGGACAGGGTCGGGAGATACGCAGTATTTT
-,-,TRBJ1-2,TRBV5-1,CASSRQNYGYTF,TGCGCCAGCAGCCGACAGAACTATGGCTACACCTTC
-,TRBD1,TRBJ1-2,TRBV2,CASSEGDRANYGYTF,TGTGCCAGCAGTGAGGGGGACAGGGCTAACTATGGCTACACCTTC
-,TRBD2,TRBJ2-7,TRBV11-2,CASGTSGRTYEQYF,TGTGCCAGCGGAACTAGCGGGAGGACCTACGAGCAGTACTTC
-,-,TRBJ2-2,TRBV30,CAWSGSVLEIAGELFF,TGTGCCTGGAGTGGAAGTGTACTGGAGATAGCCGGGGAGCTGTTTTTT